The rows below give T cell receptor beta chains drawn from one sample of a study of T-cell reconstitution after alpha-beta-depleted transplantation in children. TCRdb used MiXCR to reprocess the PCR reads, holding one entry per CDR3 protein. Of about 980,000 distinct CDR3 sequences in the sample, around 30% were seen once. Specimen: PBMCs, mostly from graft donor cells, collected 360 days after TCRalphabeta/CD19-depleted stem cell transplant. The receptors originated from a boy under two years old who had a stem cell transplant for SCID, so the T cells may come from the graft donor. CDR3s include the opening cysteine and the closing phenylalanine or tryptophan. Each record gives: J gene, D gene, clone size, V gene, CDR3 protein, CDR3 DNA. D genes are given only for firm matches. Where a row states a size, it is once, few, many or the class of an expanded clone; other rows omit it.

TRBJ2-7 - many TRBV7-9 CASSPTGSEQYF TGTGCCAGCAGCCCCACAGGGTCCGAGCAGTACTTC
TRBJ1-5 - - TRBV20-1 CSANREANQPQHF TGCAGTGCTAACAGGGAAGCCAATCAGCCCCAGCATTTT
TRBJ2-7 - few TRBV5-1 CASSFGAGFFYEQYF TGCGCCAGCAGCTTTGGCGCAGGGTTTTTCTACGAGCAGTACTTC
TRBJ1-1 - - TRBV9 CASSVGGSVEAFF TGTGCCAGCAGCGTAGGGGGTTCGGTAGAAGCTTTCTTT
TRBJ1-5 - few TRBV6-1 CASVPVINQPQHF TGTGCCAGCGTCCCGGTTATCAATCAGCCCCAGCATTTT
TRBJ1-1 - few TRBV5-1 CASSLYTGNTEAFF TGCGCCAGCAGCTTGTACACGGGGAACACTGAAGCTTTCTTT
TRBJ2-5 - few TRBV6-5 CASSYGEGAGGETQYF TGTGCCAGCAGTTACGGAGAGGGGGCCGGGGGAGAGACCCAGTACTTC
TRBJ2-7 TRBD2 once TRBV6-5 CASSYGLAGPPYEQYF TGTGCCAGCAGTTATGGACTAGCGGGGCCCCCCTACGAGCAGTACTTC
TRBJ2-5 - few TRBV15 CATSRDFNGLETQYF TGTGCCACCAGCAGAGATTTCAACGGTCTAGAGACCCAGTACTTC
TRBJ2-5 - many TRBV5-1 CASSREQETQYF TGCGCCAGCAGCCGGGAACAAGAGACCCAGTACTTC
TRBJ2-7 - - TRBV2 CASSDPLQGGGRQSSYEQYF TGTGCCAGCAGTGACCCACTTCAGGGGGGGGGCCGTCAAAGCTCCTACGAGCAGTACTTC
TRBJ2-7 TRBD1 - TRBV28 CASSLFGQGANEQYF TGTGCCAGCAGTTTATTTGGCCAGGGGGCTAACGAGCAGTACTTC
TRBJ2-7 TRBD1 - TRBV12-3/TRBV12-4 CASTWDSPYEQYF TGTGCCAGCACTTGGGACAGCCCCTACGAGCAGTACTTC
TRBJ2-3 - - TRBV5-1 CASSFEGSGGDTQYF TGCGCCAGCAGCTTCGAGGGATCCGGTGGAGATACGCAGTATTTT
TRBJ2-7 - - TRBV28 CASRPQRQGTYEQYF TGTGCCAGCAGACCGCAAAGGCAGGGAACTTACGAGCAGTACTTC
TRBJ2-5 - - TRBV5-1 CASSLEGSAKETQYF TGCGCCAGCAGCCTTGAGGGCAGCGCGAAAGAGACCCAGTACTTC
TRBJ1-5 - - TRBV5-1 CASSSQGPYSNQPQHF TGCGCCAGCAGCTCTCAGGGACCATATAGCAATCAGCCCCAGCATTTT
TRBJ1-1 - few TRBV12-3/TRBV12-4 CASSLAITGFAEAFF TGTGCCAGCAGTTTAGCGATAACAGGGTTCGCTGAAGCTTTCTTT
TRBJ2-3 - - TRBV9 CASTGGLSTDTQYF TGTGCCAGCACCGGAGGACTTAGCACAGATACGCAGTATTTT
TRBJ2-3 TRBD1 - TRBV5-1 CASSSRQGIADTQYF TGCGCCAGCAGCTCCCGACAGGGGATCGCAGATACGCAGTATTTT
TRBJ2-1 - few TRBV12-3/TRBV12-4 CASSLLHNNEQFF TGTGCCAGCAGTTTATTGCACAACAATGAGCAGTTCTTC
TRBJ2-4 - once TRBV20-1 CSAKPKAKNIQYF TGCAGTGCCAAACCTAAAGCCAAAAACATTCAGTACTTC
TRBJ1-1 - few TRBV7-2 CASSLQGRGNTEAFF TGTGCCAGCAGCCTGCAGGGGAGAGGGAACACTGAAGCTTTCTTT
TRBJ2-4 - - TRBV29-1 CSVEDQGVSQNIQYF TGCAGCGTTGAAGATCAAGGGGTCTCCCAAAACATTCAGTACTTC
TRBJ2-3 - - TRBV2 CASSDPKRGPVAYTQYF TGTGCCAGCAGTGATCCTAAGAGGGGTCCGGTGGCGTATACGCAGTATTTT
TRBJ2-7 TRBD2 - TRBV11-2 CASSSPGLAGRSSYEQYF TGTGCCAGCAGCTCTCCGGGACTAGCGGGGCGGAGCTCCTACGAGCAGTACTTC
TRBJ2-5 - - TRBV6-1 CASSSHRERETQYF TGTGCCAGCAGCTCCCACAGGGAAAGAGAGACCCAGTACTTC
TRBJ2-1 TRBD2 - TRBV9 CASSVNGGDNEQFF TGTGCCAGCAGCGTTAACGGGGGGGACAATGAGCAGTTCTTC
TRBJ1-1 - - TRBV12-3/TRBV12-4 CASSSGSRTEAFF TGTGCCAGCAGTTCGGGGAGCCGCACTGAAGCTTTCTTT
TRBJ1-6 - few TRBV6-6 CASSSLSWPLHF TGTGCCAGCAGTTCTCTCTCATGGCCCCTCCACTTT
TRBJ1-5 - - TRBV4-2 CASSQVQGQPQHF TGTGCCAGCAGCCAAGTGCAGGGCCAGCCCCAGCATTTT
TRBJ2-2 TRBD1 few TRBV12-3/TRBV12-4 CASSQNRGPGGELFF TGTGCCAGCAGCCAGAACAGGGGGCCGGGCGGGGAGCTGTTTTTT
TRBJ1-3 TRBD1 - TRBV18 CASSPGQVKIGNTIYF TGTGCCAGCTCACCAGGACAGGTGAAGATTGGAAACACCATATATTTT
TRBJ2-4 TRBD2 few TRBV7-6 CASSLLAGDRNIQYF TGTGCCAGCAGCTTACTAGCGGGGGACCGAAACATTCAGTACTTC
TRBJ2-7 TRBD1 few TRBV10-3 CAISGPGQAGDEQYF TGTGCCATCAGTGGCCCTGGACAGGCAGGAGACGAGCAGTACTTC
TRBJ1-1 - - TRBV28 CASSLSRILWGGARRDMNTEAFF TGTGCCAGCAGTTTATCGAGGATCTTATGGGGGGGGGCAAGGAGGGATATGAACACTGAAGCTTTCTTT
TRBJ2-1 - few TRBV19 CASSINREKLVNEQFF TGTGCCAGTAGTATAAACAGGGAAAAACTCGTGAATGAGCAGTTCTTC
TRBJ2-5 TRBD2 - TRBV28 CASSLRRRGVSETQYF TGTGCCAGCAGCCTGAGACGGCGGGGGGTTTCAGAGACCCAGTACTTC
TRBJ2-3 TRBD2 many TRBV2 CASPGTNTDTQYF TGTGCCTCCCCAGGGACTAACACAGATACGCAGTATTTT
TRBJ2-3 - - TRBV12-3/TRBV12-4 CASSATLQGPTQYF TGTGCCAGCAGTGCCACATTACAAGGCCCTACGCAGTATTTT
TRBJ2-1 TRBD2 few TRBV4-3 CASSPVVAGSPYNEQFF TGCGCCAGCAGCCCTGTGGTAGCGGGGTCCCCCTACAATGAGCAGTTCTTC
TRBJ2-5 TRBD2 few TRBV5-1 CASSLAPGLAGETQYF TGCGCCAGCAGCTTGGCCCCGGGACTAGCTGGGGAGACCCAGTACTTC
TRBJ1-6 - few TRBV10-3 CAISESKGGNSPLHF TGTGCCATCAGTGAGTCTAAGGGAGGCAATTCACCCCTCCACTTT
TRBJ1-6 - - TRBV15 CATSRVWGGNSPLHF TGTGCCACCAGCAGAGTTTGGGGGGGTAATTCACCCCTCCACTTT
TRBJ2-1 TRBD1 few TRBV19 CASSMWTGEPYNEQFF TGTGCCAGTAGTATGTGGACAGGGGAACCCTACAATGAGCAGTTCTTC
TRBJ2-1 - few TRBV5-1 CASSFGGVGDEQFF TGCGCCAGCAGCTTCGGCGGGGTAGGGGATGAGCAGTTCTTC
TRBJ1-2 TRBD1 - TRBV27 CASRSLYTAGQGGGYTF TGTGCCAGCAGATCCCTTTATACCGCTGGACAGGGTGGTGGCTACACCTTC
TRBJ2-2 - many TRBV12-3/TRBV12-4 CASSRSGELFF TGTGCCAGCAGTCGGTCCGGGGAGCTGTTTTTT
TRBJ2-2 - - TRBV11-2 CASSLTTSFSGELFF TGTGCCAGCAGCTTAACGACTAGTTTCAGTGGGGAGCTGTTTTTT
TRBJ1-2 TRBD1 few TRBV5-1 CASSPGQPTYGYTF TGCGCCAGCAGCCCGGGACAGCCTACCTATGGCTACACCTTC
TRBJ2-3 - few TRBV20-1 CSARDSAWDTQYF TGCAGTGCTAGAGATTCGGCCTGGGATACGCAGTATTTT
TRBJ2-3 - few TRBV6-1 CASSELGTPSGTQYF TGTGCCAGCAGTGAACTGGGGACCCCCTCCGGTACGCAGTATTTT